Listed below are T cell receptor beta chains from one sample, sequenced in a study of T cells in Graves' hyperthyroidism and ophthalmopathy. Via MiXCR, TCRdb re-called the multiplex PCR reads, giving one row per CDR3 protein. The sample contains 650,000 to 800,000 distinct CDR3 sequences, less than 45% of which appear only once. Sequencing was performed on peripheral blood or thyroid tissue (not recorded which). The receptor set was obtained from an adult man with Graves' disease, either hyperthyroidism or ophthalmopathy (not recorded which). CDR3s include the opening cysteine and the closing phenylalanine or tryptophan. The D gene is left open where the match is weak. Where a row states a size, it is once, few, many or the class of an expanded clone; other rows omit it.

TRBV7-6	TRBJ1-1	NA	14	NA	CASSWKGADTEAFF	TGTGCCAGCAGCTGGAAGGGTGCGGACACTGAAGCTTTCTTT
TRBV6-5	TRBJ1-6	NA	17	NA	CASSYSTVPSYNSPLHF	TGTGCCAGCAGTTACTCCACGGTACCCTCCTATAATTCACCCCTCCACTTT
TRBV20-1	TRBJ1-2	few	14	NA	CSATSRGRDYGYTF	TGCAGTGCTACCTCCCGGGGTCGTGACTATGGCTACACCTTC
TRBV20-1	TRBJ2-5	few	16	NA	CSARPGRAPRQETQYF	TGCAGTGCTAGACCCGGGAGAGCGCCCCGCCAAGAGACCCAGTACTTC
TRBV19	TRBJ1-1	many	13	NA	CASRWDPNTEAFF	TGTGCCAGTAGATGGGACCCGAACACTGAAGCTTTCTTT
TRBV7-9	TRBJ2-7	NA	13	NA	CASSLGSLNEQYF	TGTGCCAGCAGCTTAGGGAGTCTCAACGAGCAGTACTTC
TRBV2	TRBJ1-5	NA	17	NA	CASRETRGADSNQPQHF	TGTGCCAGCAGGGAGACAAGGGGGGCAGATAGCAATCAGCCCCAGCATTTT
TRBV19	TRBJ1-5	NA	14	NA	CASRTVNSNQPQHF	TGTGCCAGTAGGACCGTTAATAGCAATCAGCCCCAGCATTTT
TRBV24-1	TRBJ2-5	NA	15	NA	CATSKDSGEQETQYF	TGTGCCACCAGTAAGGACAGCGGGGAGCAAGAGACCCAGTACTTC
TRBV5-6	TRBJ1-6	NA	14	NA	CASSRGVFNSPLHF	TGTGCCAGCAGCCGAGGGGTCTTTAATTCACCCCTCCACTTT
TRBV5-1	TRBJ1-1	few	16	NA	CASRERTVLLGTEAFF	TGCGCCAGCAGAGAGAGGACGGTCCTCCTTGGGACTGAAGCTTTCTTT
TRBV19	TRBJ1-3	few	16	NA	CASSILGDFSGNTIYF	TGTGCCAGTAGTATATTGGGGGACTTCTCTGGAAACACCATATATTTT
TRBV2	TRBJ2-5	NA	14	NA	CASSLSTNQETQYF	TGTGCCAGCAGCCTATCGACAAACCAAGAGACCCAGTACTTC
TRBV5-4	TRBJ1-1	NA	13	TRBD1	CASSLTGGPEAFF	TGTGCCAGCAGCTTAACAGGGGGCCCTGAAGCTTTCTTT
TRBV9	TRBJ2-2	NA	15	NA	CASSVVGGHTGELFF	TGTGCCAGCAGCGTAGTGGGGGGCCACACCGGGGAGCTGTTTTTT
TRBV25-1	TRBJ2-7	many	13	NA	CASVGPGSYEQYF	TGTGCCAGCGTGGGGCCCGGATCCTACGAGCAGTACTTC
TRBV19	TRBJ1-1	few	14	NA	CASGLYGVNTEAFF	TGTGCCAGTGGTCTTTACGGAGTGAACACTGAAGCTTTCTTT
TRBV5-4	TRBJ2-2	NA	14	NA	CATTGLAKAGELFF	TGTGCCACCACCGGCCTAGCGAAGGCCGGGGAGCTGTTTTTT
TRBV15	TRBJ2-7	NA	17	TRBD1	CATSRDLGTGGTYEQYF	TGTGCCACCAGCAGAGATCTCGGGACAGGGGGCACCTACGAGCAGTACTTC
TRBV28	TRBJ1-2	few	15	TRBD1	CASSLGDRDRYGYTF	TGTGCCAGCAGTCTAGGGGACAGGGATCGGTATGGCTACACCTTC
TRBV20-1	TRBJ1-4	NA	14	TRBD1	CSALGTGINEKLFF	TGCAGTGCCCTCGGGACAGGGATAAATGAAAAACTGTTTTTT
TRBV9	TRBJ2-5	NA	14	NA	CASSVSQGRGTQYF	TGTGCCAGCAGCGTGAGTCAGGGAAGGGGGACCCAGTACTTC
TRBV29-1	TRBJ1-5	NA	14	TRBD1	CSVVVAGGDQPQHF	TGCAGCGTTGTGGTGGCAGGGGGTGATCAGCCCCAGCATTTT
TRBV20-1	TRBJ1-1	many	11	NA	CSAGQSSEAFF	TGCAGTGCCGGACAGTCATCTGAAGCTTTCTTT
TRBV19	TRBJ1-2	NA	15	NA	CASSIDRLLTGYYTF	TGTGCCAGTAGTATAGACCGACTGCTAACGGGATACTACACCTTC
TRBV7-9	TRBJ1-5	NA	17	TRBD1	CASSTGTGFFSNQPQHF	TGTGCCAGCAGCACCGGGACAGGATTCTTTAGCAATCAGCCCCAGCATTTT
TRBV10-3	TRBJ2-7	NA	14	TRBD1	CATRDRGRAYEQYF	TGTGCCACCCGGGACAGGGGAAGGGCCTACGAGCAGTACTTC
TRBV12-3/TRBV12-4	TRBJ1-2	NA	14	TRBD1	CASHGTGGNYGYTF	TGTGCCAGCCACGGGACAGGGGGCAACTATGGCTACACCTTC
TRBV7-3	TRBJ1-2	few	18	NA	CASSLRGQGGIAIYGYTF	TGTGCCAGCAGCTTAAGGGGGCAGGGAGGAATAGCTATCTATGGCTACACCTTC
TRBV29-1	TRBJ1-2	few	13	TRBD1	CSGGTGTNYGYTF	TGCAGCGGCGGGACAGGGACTAACTATGGCTACACCTTC
TRBV2	TRBJ1-1	NA	15	NA	CASTRPGEGRNEAFF	TGTGCCAGCACCCGACCCGGGGAGGGTCGGAATGAAGCTTTCTTT
TRBV4-1	TRBJ1-3	NA	15	TRBD1	CASSHLGQGGNTIYF	TGCGCCAGCAGCCACCTTGGACAGGGAGGAAACACCATATATTTT
TRBV24-1	TRBJ2-3	many	13	NA	CATSDGAGDTQYF	TGTGCCACCAGTGACGGGGCGGGGGATACGCAGTATTTT
TRBV5-1	TRBJ1-1	NA	14	TRBD1	CANSWTGGAAEAFF	TGCGCCAACAGCTGGACAGGGGGCGCGGCTGAAGCTTTCTTT
TRBV29-1	TRBJ1-2	many	12	NA	CSVASQVSGYTF	TGCAGCGTTGCGTCTCAGGTGTCTGGCTACACCTTC
TRBV7-9	TRBJ2-7	NA	13	TRBD1	CASSLTGDRPGVF	TGTGCCAGCAGCTTAACGGGGGACAGGCCCGGTGTCTTC
TRBV19	TRBJ2-7	few	14	TRBD2	CASNGGGSTYEQYF	TGTGCCAGTAACGGTGGCGGGAGCACCTACGAGCAGTACTTC
TRBV25-1	TRBJ1-4	NA	18	NA	CASSAPHSGGGLVEKLFF	TGTGCCAGCAGTGCTCCCCACAGTGGGGGGGGTCTTGTCGAAAAACTGTTTTTT
TRBV25-1	TRBJ2-5	few	14	TRBD1	CASSWTTGKETQYF	TGTGCCAGCAGTTGGACGACAGGGAAAGAGACCCAGTACTTC
TRBV2	TRBJ2-5	NA	21	TRBD1	CASRRDSSLAGIPPYQETQYF	TGTGCCAGCAGACGGGACAGCAGCTTAGCAGGGATACCCCCGTACCAAGAGACCCAGTACTTC
TRBV20-1	TRBJ1-5	NA	14	NA	CSARRTDRLGSEHF	TGCAGTGCTAGAAGAACAGACCGGTTAGGGTCCGAGCATTTT